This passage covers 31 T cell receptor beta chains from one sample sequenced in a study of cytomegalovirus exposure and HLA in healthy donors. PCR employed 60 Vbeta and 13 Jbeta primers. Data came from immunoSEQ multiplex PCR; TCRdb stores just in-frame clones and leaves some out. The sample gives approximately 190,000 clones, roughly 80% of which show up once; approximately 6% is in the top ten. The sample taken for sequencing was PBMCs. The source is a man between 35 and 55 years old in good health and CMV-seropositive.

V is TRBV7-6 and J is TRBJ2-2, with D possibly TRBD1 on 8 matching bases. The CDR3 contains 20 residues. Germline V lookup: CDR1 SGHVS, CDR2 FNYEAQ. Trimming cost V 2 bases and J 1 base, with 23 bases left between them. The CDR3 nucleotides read TGTGCCAGCAGCTTATCCCGGACCTACAGGGGGAGGGAGAACACCGGGGAGCTGTTTTTT. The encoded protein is CASSLSRTYRGRENTGELFF.

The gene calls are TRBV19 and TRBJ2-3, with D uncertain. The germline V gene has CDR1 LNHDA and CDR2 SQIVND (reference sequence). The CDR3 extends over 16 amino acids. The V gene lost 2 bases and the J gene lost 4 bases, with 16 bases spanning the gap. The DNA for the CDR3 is TGTGCCAGTAGTATACGGGTATTATCCGGCGCAGATACGCAGTATTTT. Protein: CASSIRVLSGADTQYF.

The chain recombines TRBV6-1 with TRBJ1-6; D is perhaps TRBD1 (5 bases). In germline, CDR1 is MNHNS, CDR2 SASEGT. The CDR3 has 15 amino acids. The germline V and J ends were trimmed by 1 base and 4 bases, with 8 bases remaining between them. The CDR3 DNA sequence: TGTGCCAGCAGTGAAGTAGCAGGGTATAATTCACCCCTCCACTTT. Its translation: CASSEVAGYNSPLHF.

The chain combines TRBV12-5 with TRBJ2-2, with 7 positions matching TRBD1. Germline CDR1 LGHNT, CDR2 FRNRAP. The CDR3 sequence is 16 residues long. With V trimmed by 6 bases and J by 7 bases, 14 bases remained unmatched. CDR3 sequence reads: CASGRTTGVGSGELFF. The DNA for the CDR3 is TGTGCTAGTGGCCGGACCACAGGGGTAGGGAGCGGGGAGCTGTTTTTT.

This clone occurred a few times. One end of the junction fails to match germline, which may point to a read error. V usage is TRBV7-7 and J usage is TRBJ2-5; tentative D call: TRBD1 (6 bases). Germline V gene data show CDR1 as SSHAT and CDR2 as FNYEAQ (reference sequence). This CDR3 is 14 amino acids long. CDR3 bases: TGTGCTAGCAGCTCACTAGGGGGACAAGAGACCCAGTACTTC. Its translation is CASSSLGGQETQYF.

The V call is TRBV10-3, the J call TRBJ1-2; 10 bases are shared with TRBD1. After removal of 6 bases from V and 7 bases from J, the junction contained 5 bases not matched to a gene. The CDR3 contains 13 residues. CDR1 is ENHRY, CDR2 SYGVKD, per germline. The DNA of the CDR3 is TGTGCCATCAGCGGGGGACAGGGGTTTGGCTACACCTTC. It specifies CAISGGQGFGYTF.

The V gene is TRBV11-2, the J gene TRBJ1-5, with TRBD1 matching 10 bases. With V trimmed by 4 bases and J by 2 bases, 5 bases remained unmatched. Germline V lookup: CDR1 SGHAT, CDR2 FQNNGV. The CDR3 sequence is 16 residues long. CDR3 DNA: TGTGCCAGCAGCTCTTCCGGGACAGGGGGCAATCAGCCCCAGCATTTT. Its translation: CASSSSGTGGNQPQHF.

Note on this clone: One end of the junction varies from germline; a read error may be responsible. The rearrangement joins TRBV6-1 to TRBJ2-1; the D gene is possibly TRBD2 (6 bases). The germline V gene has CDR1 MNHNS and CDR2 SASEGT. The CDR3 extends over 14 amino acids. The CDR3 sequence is CASRESGSFNEQFF. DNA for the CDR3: TGTGCCAGCAGGGAAAGCGGGTCCTTCAATGAGCAGTTCTTC.

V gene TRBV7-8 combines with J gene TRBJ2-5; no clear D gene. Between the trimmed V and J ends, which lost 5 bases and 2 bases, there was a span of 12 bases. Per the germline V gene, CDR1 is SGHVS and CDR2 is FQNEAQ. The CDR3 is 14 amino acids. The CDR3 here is CASSHRFKQETQYF. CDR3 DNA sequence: TGTGCCAGCAGCCACAGATTTAAACAAGAGACCCAGTACTTC.

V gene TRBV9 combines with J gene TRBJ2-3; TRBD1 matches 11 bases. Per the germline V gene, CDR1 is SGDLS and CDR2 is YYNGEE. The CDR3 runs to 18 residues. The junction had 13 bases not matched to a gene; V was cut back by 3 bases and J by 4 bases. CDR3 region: CASSAGTGGLGVADTQYF. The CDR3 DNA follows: TGTGCCAGCAGCGCCGGGACAGGGGGTCTCGGGGTGGCAGATACGCAGTATTTT.

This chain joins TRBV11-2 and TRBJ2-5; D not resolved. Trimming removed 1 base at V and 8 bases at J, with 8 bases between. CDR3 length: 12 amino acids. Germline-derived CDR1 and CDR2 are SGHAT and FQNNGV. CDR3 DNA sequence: TGTGCCAGCAGCTTAGTAGTTGGTACCCAGTACTTC. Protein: CASSLVVGTQYF.

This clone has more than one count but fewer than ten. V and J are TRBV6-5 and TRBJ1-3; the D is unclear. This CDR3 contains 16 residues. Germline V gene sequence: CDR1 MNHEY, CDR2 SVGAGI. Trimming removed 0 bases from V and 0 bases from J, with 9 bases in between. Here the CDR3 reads CASSYSRPTSGNTIYF. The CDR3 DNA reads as TGTGCCAGCAGTTACTCGAGGCCCACCTCTGGAAACACCATATATTTT.

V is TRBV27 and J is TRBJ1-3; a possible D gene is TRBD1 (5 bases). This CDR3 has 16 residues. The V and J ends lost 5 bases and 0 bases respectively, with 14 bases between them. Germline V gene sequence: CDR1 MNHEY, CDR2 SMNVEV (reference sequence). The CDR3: CASSPRADTSGNTIYF. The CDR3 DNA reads TGTGCCAGCAGTCCTCGGGCGGACACCTCTGGAAACACCATATATTTT.

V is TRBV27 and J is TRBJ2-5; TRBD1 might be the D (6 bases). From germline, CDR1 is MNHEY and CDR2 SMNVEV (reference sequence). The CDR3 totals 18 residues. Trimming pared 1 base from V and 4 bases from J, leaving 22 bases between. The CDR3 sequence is CASSLYPPAAGDGETQYF. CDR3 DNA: TGTGCCAGCAGTTTATACCCCCCCGCGGCAGGGGACGGAGAGACCCAGTACTTC.

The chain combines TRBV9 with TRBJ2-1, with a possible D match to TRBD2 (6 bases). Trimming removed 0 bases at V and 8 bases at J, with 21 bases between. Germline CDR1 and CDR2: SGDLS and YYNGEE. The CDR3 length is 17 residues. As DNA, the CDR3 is TGTGCCAGCAGCGTAGAAGTTCGGACTACACCCATGGATGAGCAGTTCTTC. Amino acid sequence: CASSVEVRTTPMDEQFF.

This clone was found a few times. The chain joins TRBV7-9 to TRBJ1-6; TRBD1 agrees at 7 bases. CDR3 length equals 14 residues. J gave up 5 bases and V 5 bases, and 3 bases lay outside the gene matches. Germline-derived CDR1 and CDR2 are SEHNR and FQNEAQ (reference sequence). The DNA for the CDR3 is TGTGCCAGCAGCCCCGGGACAGATAATTCACCCCTCCACTTT. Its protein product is CASSPGTDNSPLHF.

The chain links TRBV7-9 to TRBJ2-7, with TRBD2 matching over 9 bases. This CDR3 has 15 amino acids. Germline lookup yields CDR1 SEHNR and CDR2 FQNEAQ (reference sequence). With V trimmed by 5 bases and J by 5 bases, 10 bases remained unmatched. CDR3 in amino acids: CASSNAGLASNEQYF. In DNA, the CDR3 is TGTGCCAGCAGCAACGCGGGACTAGCTTCCAACGAGCAGTACTTC.

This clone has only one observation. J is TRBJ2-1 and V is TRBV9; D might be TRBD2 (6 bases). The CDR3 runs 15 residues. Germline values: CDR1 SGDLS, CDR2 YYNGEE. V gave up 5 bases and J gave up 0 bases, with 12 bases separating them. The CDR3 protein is CASSSGLSSYNEQFF. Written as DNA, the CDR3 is TGTGCCAGCAGTTCGGGACTCTCCTCCTACAATGAGCAGTTCTTC. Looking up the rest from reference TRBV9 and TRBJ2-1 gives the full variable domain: DSGVTQTPKHLITATGQRVTLRCSPRSGDLSVYWYQQSLDQGLQFLIQYYNGEERAKGNILERFSAQQFPDLHSELNLSSLELGDSALYFCASSSGLSSYNEQFFGPGTRLTVL.

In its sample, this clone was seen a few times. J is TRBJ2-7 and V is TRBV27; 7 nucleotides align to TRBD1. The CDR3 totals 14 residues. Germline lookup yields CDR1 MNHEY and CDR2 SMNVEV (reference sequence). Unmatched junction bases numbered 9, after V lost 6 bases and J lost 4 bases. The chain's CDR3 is CASSLRQGGYEQYF. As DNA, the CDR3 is TGTGCCAGCAGCCTACGACAGGGCGGTTACGAGCAGTACTTC.

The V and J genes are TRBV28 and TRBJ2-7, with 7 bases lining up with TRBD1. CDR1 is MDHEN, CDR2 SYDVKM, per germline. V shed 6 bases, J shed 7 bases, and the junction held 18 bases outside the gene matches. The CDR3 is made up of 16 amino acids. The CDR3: CASSPRAGEGAGEQYF. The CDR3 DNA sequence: TGTGCCAGCAGCCCCAGAGCCGGAGAGGGGGCGGGTGAGCAGTACTTC.

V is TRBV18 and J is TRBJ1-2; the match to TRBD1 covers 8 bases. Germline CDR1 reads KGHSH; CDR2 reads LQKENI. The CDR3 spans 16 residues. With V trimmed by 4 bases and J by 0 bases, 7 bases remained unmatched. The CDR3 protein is CASSQQGAPANYGYTF. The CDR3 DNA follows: TGTGCCAGCTCACAGCAGGGGGCCCCAGCTAACTATGGCTACACCTTC.

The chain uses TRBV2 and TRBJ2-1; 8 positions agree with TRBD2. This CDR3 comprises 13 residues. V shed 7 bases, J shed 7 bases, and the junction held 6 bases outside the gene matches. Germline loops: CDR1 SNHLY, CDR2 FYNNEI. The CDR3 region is CASNPGGVNEQFF. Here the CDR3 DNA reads TGTGCCAGCAATCCGGGGGGGGTTAATGAGCAGTTCTTC. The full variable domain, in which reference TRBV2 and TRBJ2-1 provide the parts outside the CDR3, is EPEVTQTPSHQVTQMGQEVILRCVPISNHLYFYWYRQILGQKVEFLVSFYNNEISEKSEIFDDQFSVERPDGSNFTLKIRSTKLEDSAMYFCASNPGGVNEQFFGPGTRLTVL.

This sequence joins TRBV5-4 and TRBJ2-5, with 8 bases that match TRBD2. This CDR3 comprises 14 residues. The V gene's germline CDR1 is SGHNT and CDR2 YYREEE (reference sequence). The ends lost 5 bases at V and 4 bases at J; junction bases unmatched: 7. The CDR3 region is CASRAGTRGETQYF. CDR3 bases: TGTGCCAGCAGGGCCGGGACTAGAGGAGAGACCCAGTACTTC.

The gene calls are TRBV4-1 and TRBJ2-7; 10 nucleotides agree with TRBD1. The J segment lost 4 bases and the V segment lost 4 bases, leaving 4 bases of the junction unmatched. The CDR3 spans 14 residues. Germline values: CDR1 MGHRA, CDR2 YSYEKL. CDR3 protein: CASSLDRGFYEQYF. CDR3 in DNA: TGCGCCAGCAGCCTGGACAGGGGGTTTTACGAGCAGTACTTC.

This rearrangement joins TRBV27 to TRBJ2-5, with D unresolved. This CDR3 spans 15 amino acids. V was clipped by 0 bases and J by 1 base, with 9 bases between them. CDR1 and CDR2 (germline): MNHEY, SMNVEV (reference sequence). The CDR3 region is CASSLSVLTQETQYF. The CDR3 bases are TGTGCCAGCAGTTTATCGGTCCTAACCCAAGAGACCCAGTACTTC.

The CDR3, as DNA: TGTGCCAGCTCATCAACCGGGACAGGGGAGAATGAGCAGTTCTTC. Its translation: CASSSTGTGENEQFF. The V and J genes are TRBV18 and TRBJ2-1; the match to TRBD1 covers 10 bases. Germline lookup yields CDR1 KGHSH and CDR2 LQKENI. The V gene end was trimmed by 5 bases and the J gene end by 7 bases; junction bases not matched to a gene: 8. This CDR3 region has 15 residues.

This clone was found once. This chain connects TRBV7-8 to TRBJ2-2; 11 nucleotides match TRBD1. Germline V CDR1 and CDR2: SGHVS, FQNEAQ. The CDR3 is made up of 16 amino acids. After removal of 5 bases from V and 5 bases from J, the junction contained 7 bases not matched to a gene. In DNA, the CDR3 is TGTGCCAGCAGCAAGACCCGGGACAGGGGGACCGGGGAGCTGTTTTTT. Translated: CASSKTRDRGTGELFF.

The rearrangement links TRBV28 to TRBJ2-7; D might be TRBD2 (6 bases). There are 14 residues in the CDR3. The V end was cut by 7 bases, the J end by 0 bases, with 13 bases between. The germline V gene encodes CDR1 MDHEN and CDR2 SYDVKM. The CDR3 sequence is CASKYYGGSYEQYF. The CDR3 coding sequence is TGTGCCAGCAAGTATTACGGGGGCTCCTACGAGCAGTACTTC.

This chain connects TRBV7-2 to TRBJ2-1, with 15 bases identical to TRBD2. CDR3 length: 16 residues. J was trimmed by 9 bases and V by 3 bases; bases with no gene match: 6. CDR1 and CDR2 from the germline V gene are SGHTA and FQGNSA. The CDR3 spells CASSFGTSGGTGEQFF. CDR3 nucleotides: TGTGCCAGCAGCTTCGGGACTAGCGGGGGGACCGGTGAGCAGTTCTTC.

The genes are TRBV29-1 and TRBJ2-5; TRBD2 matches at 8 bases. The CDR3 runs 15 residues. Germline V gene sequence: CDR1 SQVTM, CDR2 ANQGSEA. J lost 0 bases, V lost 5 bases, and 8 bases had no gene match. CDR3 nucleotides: TGCAGCGTTCACTTTAGCGGGATGTACCAAGAGACCCAGTACTTC. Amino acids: CSVHFSGMYQETQYF.

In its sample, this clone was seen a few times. CDR3 sequence: CASSVESRGGGAFF. CDR3 bases: TGTGCCAGCAGCGTAGAATCCCGGGGAGGTGGAGCTTTCTTT. The chain links TRBV9 to TRBJ1-1; the D is unclear. CDR1 and CDR2 from the germline V gene are SGDLS and YYNGEE. The CDR3 spans 14 residues. Trimming took 0 bases from V and 10 from J, leaving 16 bases between them.